This entry lists 9 T cell receptor beta chains sequenced from one sample in a study of blood T cell repertoires in COVID-19. Sequencing used immunoSEQ multiplex PCR; TCRdb keeps in-frame clones, though not all of them. The data contain approximately 240,000 clones, 80% to 95% of them singletons. Sample: peripheral blood. Receptors originate from a man aged 25-45 years with COVID-19, enrolled during active disease.

V is TRBV15 and J is TRBJ2-3; 12 nucleotides match TRBD1. The V and J ends lost 0 bases and 1 base, in that order; junction bases with no gene match: 8. The germline V gene encodes CDR1 LNHNV and CDR2 YYDKDF (reference sequence). This CDR3 region has 19 residues. The DNA of the CDR3 is TGTGCCACCAGCAGAGATAGGGACAGGGGGCTCTTGGGCACAGATACGCAGTATTTT. As protein: CATSRDRDRGLLGTDTQYF.

This chain uses TRBV2 with TRBJ2-3, with 10 bases matching TRBD1. The CDR3 has 15 amino acids. With V trimmed by 6 bases and J by 5 bases, 8 bases remained unmatched. Germline values: CDR1 SNHLY, CDR2 FYNNEI. Written as DNA, the CDR3 is TGTGCCAGCAGCTTGACAGGGGGCGAGGAAGATACGCAGTATTTT. Translated: CASSLTGGEEDTQYF. The full variable domain, rest sourced from reference TRBV2 and TRBJ2-3, is EPEVTQTPSHQVTQMGQEVILRCVPISNHLYFYWYRQILGQKVEFLVSFYNNEISEKSEIFDDQFSVERPDGSNFTLKIRSTKLEDSAMYFCASSLTGGEEDTQYFGPGTRLTVL.

The genes are TRBV11-2 and TRBJ1-4; D is unclear. The CDR3 has 15 residues. Per germline, CDR1 SGHAT and CDR2 FQNNGV. The V gene lost 5 bases and the J gene lost 2 bases, with 12 bases spanning the gap. The CDR3: CASSPEPVTNEKLFF. For the CDR3, the DNA is TGTGCCAGCAGCCCAGAACCAGTGACTAATGAAAAACTGTTTTTT.

The chain combines TRBV2 with TRBJ2-1; tentatively, D is TRBD1 (5 bases). Germline V gene data show CDR1 as SNHLY and CDR2 as FYNNEI. The CDR3 contains 13 residues. V was shortened by 9 bases and J by 6 bases, with 15 bases between the two germline ends. The CDR3 region is CASDRESPNEQFF. CDR3 in DNA: TGTGCCAGTGACAGAGAATCTCCCAATGAGCAGTTCTTC.

CDR3 amino acids: CASSWGTGRTEAFF. DNA for the CDR3: TGCGCCAGCAGCTGGGGGACAGGGAGGACTGAAGCTTTCTTT. This chain links TRBV5-1 with TRBJ1-1; 9 positions agree with TRBD1. Germline V CDR1 and CDR2: SGHRS, YFSETQ. The V gene end was trimmed by 3 bases and the J gene end by 5 bases; junction bases not matched to a gene: 5. CDR3 length: 14 amino acids.

This clone has a handful of counts. The chain is built from TRBV3-1 (or the pseudogene TRBV3-2) and TRBJ2-1; 7 bases fit TRBD2. Germline V gene data show CDR1 as LGHDT and CDR2 as YNNKEL (reference sequence). V was pared by 6 bases and J by 4 bases, with 6 bases of the junction left unmatched. The CDR3 extends over 14 amino acids. CDR3 nucleotides: TGTGCCAGCAGTCGGGCGGGGGAGTACAATGAGCAGTTCTTC. Translating it yields CASSRAGEYNEQFF.

This sequence joins TRBV19 and TRBJ1-5, with unresolved D. This CDR3 spans 13 amino acids. V was shortened by 3 bases and J by 7 bases, with 10 bases between the two germline ends. The germline gives CDR1 LNHDA, CDR2 SQIVND (reference sequence). CDR3 nucleotides: TGTGCCAGTAGTATGGCCCTGGTCCAGCCCCAGCATTTT. Translation gives CASSMALVQPQHF.

The chain links TRBV7-6 to TRBJ1-5, with D perhaps TRBD1 (5 bases). The V and J ends lost 3 bases and 6 bases respectively, with 12 bases between them. Germline-derived CDR1 and CDR2 are SGHVS and FNYEAQ. This CDR3 contains 14 residues. CDR3 sequence: CASSFGGLGQPQHF. The CDR3 bases are TGTGCCAGCAGCTTTGGGGGGTTAGGTCAGCCCCAGCATTTT.

The CDR3 protein is CASSESDRGLQPQHF. CDR3 coding DNA: TGTGCCAGCAGTGAGTCGGACAGGGGGCTTCAGCCCCAGCATTTT. The V gene is TRBV25-1, the J gene TRBJ1-5; 11 bases align to TRBD1. The V gene's germline CDR1 is MGHDK and CDR2 SYGVNS. With 3 bases clipped from V and 6 bases from J, the junction kept 4 bases outside the gene matches. This CDR3 region has 15 residues.